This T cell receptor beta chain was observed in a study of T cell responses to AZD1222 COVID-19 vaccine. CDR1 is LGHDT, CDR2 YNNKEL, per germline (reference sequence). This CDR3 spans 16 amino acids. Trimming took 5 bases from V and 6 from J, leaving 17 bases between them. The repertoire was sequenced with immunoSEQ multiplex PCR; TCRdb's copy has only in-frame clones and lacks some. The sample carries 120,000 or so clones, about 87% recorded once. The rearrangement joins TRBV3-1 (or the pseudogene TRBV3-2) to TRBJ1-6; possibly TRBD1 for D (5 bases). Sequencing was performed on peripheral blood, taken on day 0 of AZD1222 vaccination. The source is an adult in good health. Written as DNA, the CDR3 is TGTGCCAGCAGCACACAACCCGGGACGGCTAATTCACCCCTCCACTTT. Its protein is CASSTQPGTANSPLHF.